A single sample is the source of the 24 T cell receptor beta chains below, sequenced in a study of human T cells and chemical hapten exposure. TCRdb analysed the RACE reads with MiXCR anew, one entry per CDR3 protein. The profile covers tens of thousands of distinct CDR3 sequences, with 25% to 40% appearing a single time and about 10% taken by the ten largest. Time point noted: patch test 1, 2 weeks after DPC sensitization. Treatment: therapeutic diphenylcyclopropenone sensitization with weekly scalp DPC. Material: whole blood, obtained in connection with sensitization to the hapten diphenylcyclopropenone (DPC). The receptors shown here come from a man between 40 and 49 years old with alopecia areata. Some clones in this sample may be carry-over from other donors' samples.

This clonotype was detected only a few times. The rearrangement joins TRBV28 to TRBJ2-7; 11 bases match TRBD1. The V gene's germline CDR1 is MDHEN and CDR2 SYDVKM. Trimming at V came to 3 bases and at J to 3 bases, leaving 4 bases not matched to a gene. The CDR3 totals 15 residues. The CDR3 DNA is TGTGCCAGCAGTTTGGCCGGGACAGGGGGCTACGAGCAGTACTTC. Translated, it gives CASSLAGTGGYEQYF.

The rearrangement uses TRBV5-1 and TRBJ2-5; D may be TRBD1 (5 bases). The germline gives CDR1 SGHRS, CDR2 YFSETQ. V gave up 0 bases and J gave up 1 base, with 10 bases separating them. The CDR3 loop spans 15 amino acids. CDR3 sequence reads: CASSLGQLLQETQYF. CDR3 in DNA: TGCGCCAGCAGCTTGGGACAGCTCCTCCAAGAGACCCAGTACTTC.

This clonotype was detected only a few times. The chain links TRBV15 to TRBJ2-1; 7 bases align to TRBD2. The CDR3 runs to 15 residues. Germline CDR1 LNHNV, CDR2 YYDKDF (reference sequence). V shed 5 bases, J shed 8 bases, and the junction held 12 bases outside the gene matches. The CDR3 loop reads CATSPWGEGKDEQFF. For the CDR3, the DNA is TGTGCCACCAGCCCGTGGGGGGAGGGTAAAGATGAGCAGTTCTTC.

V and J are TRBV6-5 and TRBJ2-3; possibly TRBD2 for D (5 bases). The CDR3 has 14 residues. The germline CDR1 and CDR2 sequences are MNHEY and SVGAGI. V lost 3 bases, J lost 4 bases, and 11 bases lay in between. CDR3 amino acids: CASSYFRGSDTQYF. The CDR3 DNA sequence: TGTGCCAGCAGTTATTTTCGGGGTTCAGATACGCAGTATTTT.

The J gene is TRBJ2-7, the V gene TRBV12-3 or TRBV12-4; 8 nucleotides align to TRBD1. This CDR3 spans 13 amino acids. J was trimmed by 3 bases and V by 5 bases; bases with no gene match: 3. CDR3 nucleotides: TGTGCCAGCAGTCCAGGGGGCTTCTACGAGCAGTACTTC. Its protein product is CASSPGGFYEQYF.

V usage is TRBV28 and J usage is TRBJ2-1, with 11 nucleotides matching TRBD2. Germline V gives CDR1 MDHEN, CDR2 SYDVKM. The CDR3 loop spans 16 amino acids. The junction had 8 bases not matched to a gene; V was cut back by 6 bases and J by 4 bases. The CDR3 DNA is TGTGCCAGCAGCCCCAGACGACTAGCGGGATACAATGAGCAGTTCTTC. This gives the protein CASSPRRLAGYNEQFF.

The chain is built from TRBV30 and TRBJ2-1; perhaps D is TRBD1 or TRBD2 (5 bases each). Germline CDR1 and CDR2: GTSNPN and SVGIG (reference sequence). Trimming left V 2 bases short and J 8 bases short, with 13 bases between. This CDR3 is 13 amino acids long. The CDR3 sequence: CAWSKWGMDEQFF. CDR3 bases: TGTGCCTGGAGTAAATGGGGGATGGATGAGCAGTTCTTC. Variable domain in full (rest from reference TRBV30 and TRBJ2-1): SQTIHQWPATLVQPVGSPLSLECTVEGTSNPNLYWYRQAAGRGLQLLFYSVGIGQISSEVPQNLSASRPQDRQFILSSKKLLLSDSGFYLCAWSKWGMDEQFFGPGTRLTVL.

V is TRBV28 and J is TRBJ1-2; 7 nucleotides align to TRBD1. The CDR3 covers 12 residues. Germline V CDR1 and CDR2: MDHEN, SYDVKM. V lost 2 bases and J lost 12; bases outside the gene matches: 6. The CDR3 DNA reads TGTGCCAGCAGTTTACGCAGGGGGGCACACACCTTC. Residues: CASSLRRGAHTF.

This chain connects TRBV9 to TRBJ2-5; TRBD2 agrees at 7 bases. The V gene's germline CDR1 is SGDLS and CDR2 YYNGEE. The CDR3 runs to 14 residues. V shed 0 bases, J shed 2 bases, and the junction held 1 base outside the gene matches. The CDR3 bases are TGTGCCAGCAGCGTAGAGGGACTACAAGAGACCCAGTACTTC. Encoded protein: CASSVEGLQETQYF.

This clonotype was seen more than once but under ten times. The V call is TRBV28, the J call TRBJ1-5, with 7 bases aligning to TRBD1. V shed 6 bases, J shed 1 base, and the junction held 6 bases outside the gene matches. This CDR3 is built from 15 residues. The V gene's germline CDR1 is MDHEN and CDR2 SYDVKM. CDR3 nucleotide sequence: TGTGCCAGCAGAACCCCGGACAGGAGCAATCAGCCCCAGCATTTT. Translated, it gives CASRTPDRSNQPQHF.

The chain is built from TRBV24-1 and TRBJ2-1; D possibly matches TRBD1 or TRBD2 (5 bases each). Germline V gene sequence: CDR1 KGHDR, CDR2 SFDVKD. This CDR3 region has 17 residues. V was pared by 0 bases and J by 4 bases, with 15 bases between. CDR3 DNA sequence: TGTGCCACCAGTGATTTGCACCCGGGACGGGGATACAATGAGCAGTTCTTC. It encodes CATSDLHPGRGYNEQFF.

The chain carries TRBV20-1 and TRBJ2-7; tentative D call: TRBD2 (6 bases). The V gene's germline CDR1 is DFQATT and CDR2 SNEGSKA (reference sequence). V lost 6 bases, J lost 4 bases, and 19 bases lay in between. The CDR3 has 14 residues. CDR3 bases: TGCAGTGCCCCTCATAGCAGGAGGGGATACGAGCAGTACTTC. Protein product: CSAPHSRRGYEQYF.

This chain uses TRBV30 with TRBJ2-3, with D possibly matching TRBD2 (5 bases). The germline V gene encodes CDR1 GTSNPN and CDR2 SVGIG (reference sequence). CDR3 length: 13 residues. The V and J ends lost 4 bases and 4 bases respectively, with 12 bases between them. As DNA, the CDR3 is TGTGCCTGGAACCAGCGGAGAGCAGATACGCAGTATTTT. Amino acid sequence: CAWNQRRADTQYF.

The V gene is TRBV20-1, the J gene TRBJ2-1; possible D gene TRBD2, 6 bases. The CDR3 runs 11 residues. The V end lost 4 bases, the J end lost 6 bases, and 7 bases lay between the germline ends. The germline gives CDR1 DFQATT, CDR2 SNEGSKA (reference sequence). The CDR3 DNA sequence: TGCAGTGCTACGGGGGTCAATGAGCAGTTCTTC. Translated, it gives CSATGVNEQFF.

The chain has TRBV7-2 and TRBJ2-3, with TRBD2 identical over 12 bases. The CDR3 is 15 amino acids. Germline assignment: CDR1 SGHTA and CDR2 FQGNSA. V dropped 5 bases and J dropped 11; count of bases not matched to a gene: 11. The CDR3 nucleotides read TGTGCCAGCAGCCCTCCTAGCGGGAGGGGTTCGAAGCAGTATTTT. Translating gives CASSPPSGRGSKQYF. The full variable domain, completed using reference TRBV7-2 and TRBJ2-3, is GAGVSQSPSNKVTEKGKDVELRCDPISGHTALYWYRQSLGQGLEFLIYFQGNSAPDKSGLPSDRFSAERTGGSVSTLTIQRTQQEDSAVYLCASSPPSGRGSKQYFGPGTRLTVL.

The CDR3, as DNA: TGTGCCAGCAGTACTAGCGGGAGGGCCGCCAATGAGCAGTTCTTC. Translation gives CASSTSGRAANEQFF. V is TRBV28 and J is TRBJ2-1; 13 bases map to TRBD2. The germline CDR1 and CDR2 sequences are MDHEN and SYDVKM. The CDR3 consists of 15 residues. V shed 5 bases and J 6 bases; nucleotides not matched to a gene: 4.

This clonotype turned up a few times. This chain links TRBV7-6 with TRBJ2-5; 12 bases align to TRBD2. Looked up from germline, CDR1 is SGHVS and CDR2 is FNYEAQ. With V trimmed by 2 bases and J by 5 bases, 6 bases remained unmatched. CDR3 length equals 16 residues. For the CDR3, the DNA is TGTGCCAGCAGCTTATCTAGCGGGAGGGCCTCGGAGACCCAGTACTTC. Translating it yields CASSLSSGRASETQYF. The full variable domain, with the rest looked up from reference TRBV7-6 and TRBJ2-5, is GAGVSQSPRYKVTKRGQDVALRCDPISGHVSLYWYRQALGQGPEFLTYFNYEAQQDKSGLPNDRFSAERPEGSISTLTIQRTEQRDSAMYRCASSLSSGRASETQYFGPGTRLLVL.

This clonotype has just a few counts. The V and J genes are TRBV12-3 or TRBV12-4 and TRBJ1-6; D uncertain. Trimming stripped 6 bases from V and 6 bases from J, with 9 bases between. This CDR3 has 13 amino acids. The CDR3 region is CASSQGFNSPLHF. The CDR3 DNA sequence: TGTGCCAGCAGCCAAGGCTTTAATTCACCCCTCCACTTT.

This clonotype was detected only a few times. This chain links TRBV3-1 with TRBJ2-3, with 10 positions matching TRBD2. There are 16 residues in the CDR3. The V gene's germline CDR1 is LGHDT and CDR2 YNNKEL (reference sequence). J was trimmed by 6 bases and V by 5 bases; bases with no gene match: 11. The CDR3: CASSDGLAAKEDTQYF. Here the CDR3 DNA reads TGTGCCAGCAGCGACGGACTAGCGGCCAAAGAGGATACGCAGTATTTT.

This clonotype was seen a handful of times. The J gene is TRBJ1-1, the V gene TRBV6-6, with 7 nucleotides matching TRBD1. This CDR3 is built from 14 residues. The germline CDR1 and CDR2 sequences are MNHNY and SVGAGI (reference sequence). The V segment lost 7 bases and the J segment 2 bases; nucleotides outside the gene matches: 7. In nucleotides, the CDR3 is TGTGCCAGCATTACCGGGACAGCCAACACTGAAGCTTTCTTT. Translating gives CASITGTANTEAFF.

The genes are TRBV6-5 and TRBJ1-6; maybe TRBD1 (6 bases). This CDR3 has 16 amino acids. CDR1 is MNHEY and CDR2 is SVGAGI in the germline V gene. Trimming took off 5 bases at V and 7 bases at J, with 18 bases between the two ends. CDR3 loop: CASSPSPTGWNSPLHF. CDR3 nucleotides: TGTGCCAGCAGTCCGTCCCCCACAGGGTGGAATTCACCCCTCCACTTT.

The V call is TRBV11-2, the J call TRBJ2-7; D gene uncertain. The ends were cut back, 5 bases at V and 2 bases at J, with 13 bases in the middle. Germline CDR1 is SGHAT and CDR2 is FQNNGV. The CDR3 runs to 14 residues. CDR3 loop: CASSPSARTYEQYF. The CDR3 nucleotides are TGTGCCAGCAGCCCGTCAGCGCGTACCTACGAGCAGTACTTC.

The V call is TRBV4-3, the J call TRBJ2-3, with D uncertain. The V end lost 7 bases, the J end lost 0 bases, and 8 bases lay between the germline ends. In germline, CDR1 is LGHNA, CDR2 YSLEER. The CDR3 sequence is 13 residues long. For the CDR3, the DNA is TGCGCCAGCAAGGAAAGGAGCACAGATACGCAGTATTTT. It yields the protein CASKERSTDTQYF.

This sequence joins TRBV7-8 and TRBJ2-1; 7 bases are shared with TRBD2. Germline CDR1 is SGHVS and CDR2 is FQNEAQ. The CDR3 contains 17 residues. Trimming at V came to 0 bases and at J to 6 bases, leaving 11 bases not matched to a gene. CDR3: CASSLAKPRGSINEQFF. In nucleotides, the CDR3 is TGTGCCAGCAGCTTAGCGAAACCCCGCGGGAGTATCAATGAGCAGTTCTTC.